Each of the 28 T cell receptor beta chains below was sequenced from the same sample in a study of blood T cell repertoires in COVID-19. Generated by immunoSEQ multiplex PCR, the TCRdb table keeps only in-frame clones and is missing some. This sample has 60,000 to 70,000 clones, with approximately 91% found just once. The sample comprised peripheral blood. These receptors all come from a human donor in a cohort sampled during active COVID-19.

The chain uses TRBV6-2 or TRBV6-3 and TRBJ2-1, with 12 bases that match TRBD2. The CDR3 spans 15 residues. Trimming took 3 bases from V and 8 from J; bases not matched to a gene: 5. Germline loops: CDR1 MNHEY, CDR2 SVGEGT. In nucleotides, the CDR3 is TGTGCCAGCAGTTATCGACTAGCGGGAGAGGATGAGCAGTTCTTC. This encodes CASSYRLAGEDEQFF.

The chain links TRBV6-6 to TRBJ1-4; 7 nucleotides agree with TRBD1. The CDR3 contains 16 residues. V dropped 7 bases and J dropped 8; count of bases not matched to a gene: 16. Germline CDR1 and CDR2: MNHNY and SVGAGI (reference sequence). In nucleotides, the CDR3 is TGTGCCAGCATTGACAAGGGGGGTGGACAGGCGGAAAAACTGTTTTTT. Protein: CASIDKGGGQAEKLFF.

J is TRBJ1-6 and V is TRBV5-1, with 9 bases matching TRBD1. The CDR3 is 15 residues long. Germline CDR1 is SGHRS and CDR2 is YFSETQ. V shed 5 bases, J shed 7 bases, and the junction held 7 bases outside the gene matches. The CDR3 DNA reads TGCGCCAGCAGGGGACAGGGCGAGGTAAATTCACCCCTCCACTTT. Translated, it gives CASRGQGEVNSPLHF.

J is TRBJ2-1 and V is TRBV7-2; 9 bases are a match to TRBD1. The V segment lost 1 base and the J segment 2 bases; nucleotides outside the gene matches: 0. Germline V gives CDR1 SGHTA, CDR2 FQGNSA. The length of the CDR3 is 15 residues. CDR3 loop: CASSLGQGAYNEQFF. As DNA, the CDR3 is TGTGCCAGCAGCTTAGGACAGGGGGCCTACAATGAGCAGTTCTTC. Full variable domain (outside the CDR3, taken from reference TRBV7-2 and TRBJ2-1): GAGVSQSPSNKVTEKGKDVELRCDPISGHTALYWYRQSLGQGLEFLIYFQGNSAPDKSGLPSDRFSAERTGGSVSTLTIQRTQQEDSAVYLCASSLGQGAYNEQFFGPGTRLTVL.

The CDR3: CASSVDEHNEKLFF. The CDR3 DNA sequence: TGTGCCAGCAGTGTTGATGAACATAATGAAAAACTGTTTTTT. This rearrangement joins TRBV2 to TRBJ1-4; unclear D gene. V shed 4 bases and J shed 4 bases, with 10 bases lying between them. The V gene's germline CDR1 is SNHLY and CDR2 FYNNEI. CDR3 length equals 14 residues.

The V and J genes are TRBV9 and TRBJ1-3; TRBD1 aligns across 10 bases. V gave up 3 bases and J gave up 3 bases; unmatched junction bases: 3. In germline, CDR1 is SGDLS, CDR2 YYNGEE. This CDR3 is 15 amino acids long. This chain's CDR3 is CASSGTGGNGNTIYF. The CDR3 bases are TGTGCCAGCAGCGGGACAGGGGGAAATGGAAACACCATATATTTT.

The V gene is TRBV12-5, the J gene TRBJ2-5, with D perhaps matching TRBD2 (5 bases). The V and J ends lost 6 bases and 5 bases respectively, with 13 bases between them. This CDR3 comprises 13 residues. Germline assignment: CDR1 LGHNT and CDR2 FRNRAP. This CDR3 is CASGTGYKETQYF. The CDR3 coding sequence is TGTGCTAGTGGGACGGGGTACAAGGAGACCCAGTACTTC.

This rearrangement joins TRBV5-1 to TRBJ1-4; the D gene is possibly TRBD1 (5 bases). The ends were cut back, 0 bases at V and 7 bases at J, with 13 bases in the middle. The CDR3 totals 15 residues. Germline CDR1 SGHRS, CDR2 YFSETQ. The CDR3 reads CASSLAPGDGEKLFF. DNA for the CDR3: TGCGCCAGCAGCTTGGCCCCGGGGGATGGTGAAAAACTGTTTTTT.

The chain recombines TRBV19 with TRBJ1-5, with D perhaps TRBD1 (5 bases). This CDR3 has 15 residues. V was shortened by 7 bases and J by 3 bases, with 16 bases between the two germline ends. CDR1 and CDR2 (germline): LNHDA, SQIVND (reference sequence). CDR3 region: CASTSTDTFNQPQHF. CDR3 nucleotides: TGTGCCAGTACCTCGACAGATACATTCAATCAGCCCCAGCATTTT. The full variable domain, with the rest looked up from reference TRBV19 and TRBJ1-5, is DGGITQSPKYLFRKEGQNVTLSCEQNLNHDAMYWYRQDPGQGLRLIYYSQIVNDFQKGDIAEGYSVSREKKESFPLTVTSAQKNPTAFYLCASTSTDTFNQPQHFGDGTRLSIL.

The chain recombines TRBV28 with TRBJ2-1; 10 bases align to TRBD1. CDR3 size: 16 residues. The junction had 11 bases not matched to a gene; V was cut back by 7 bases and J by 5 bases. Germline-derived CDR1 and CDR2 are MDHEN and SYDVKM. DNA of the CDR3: TGTGCCAGCACTCCGGCGGGACAGGGGCGAAACAATGAGCAGTTCTTC. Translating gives CASTPAGQGRNNEQFF. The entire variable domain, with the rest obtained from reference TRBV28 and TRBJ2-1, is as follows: DVKVTQSSRYLVKRTGEKVFLECVQDMDHENMFWYRQDPGLGLRLIYFSYDVKMKEKGDIPEGYSVSREKKERFSLILESASTNQTSMYLCASTPAGQGRNNEQFFGPGTRLTVL.

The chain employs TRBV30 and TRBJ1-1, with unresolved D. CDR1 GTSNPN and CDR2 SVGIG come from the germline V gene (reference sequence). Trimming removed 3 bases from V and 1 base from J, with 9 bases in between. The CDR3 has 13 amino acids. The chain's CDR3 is CAWRIQPNTEAFF. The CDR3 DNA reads TGTGCCTGGAGAATACAGCCGAACACTGAAGCTTTCTTT.

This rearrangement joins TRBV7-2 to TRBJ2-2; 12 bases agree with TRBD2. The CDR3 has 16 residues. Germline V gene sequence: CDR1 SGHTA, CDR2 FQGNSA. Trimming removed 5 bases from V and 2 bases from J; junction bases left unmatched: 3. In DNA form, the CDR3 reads TGTGCCAGCAGCCGGACTAGCGGGGAAAACACCGGGGAGCTGTTTTTT. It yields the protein CASSRTSGENTGELFF.

CDR3 sequence (DNA): TGTGCCAGCAGCCCCCGGGGGACTACTTACAATGAGCAGTTCTTC. It translates to CASSPRGTTYNEQFF. The gene calls are TRBV9 and TRBJ2-1; 7 bases line up with TRBD2. Germline trimming cut 4 bases from V and 4 bases from J; bases unmatched to any gene: 8. The CDR3 sequence is 15 residues long. Germline CDR1 and CDR2: SGDLS and YYNGEE.

Here the CDR3 reads CASSQFVGENEKLFF. As DNA, the CDR3 is TGCGCCAGCAGCCAATTCGTAGGGGAAAATGAAAAACTGTTTTTT. The J gene is TRBJ1-4, the V gene TRBV4-3, with D possibly matching TRBD1 (5 bases). The V end was cut by 2 bases, the J end by 5 bases, with 12 bases between. This CDR3 is built from 15 residues. Per the germline V gene, CDR1 is LGHNA and CDR2 is YSLEER.

The CDR3 reads CASSSTGGTEAFF. For the CDR3, the DNA is TGCGCCAGCAGCAGCACAGGGGGAACTGAAGCTTTCTTT. The chain is built from TRBV5-1 and TRBJ1-1; TRBD1 matches at 8 bases. The CDR3 extends over 13 amino acids. V lost 4 bases and J lost 5; bases outside the gene matches: 4. Germline V gene lookup returns CDR1 SGHRS and CDR2 YFSETQ.

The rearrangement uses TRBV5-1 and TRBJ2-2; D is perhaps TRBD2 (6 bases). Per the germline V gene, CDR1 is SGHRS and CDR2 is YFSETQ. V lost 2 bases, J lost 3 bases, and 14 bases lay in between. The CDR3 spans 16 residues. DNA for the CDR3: TGCGCCAGCAGCTTTACTAGCATGGGGGACACCGGGGAGCTGTTTTTT. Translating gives CASSFTSMGDTGELFF.

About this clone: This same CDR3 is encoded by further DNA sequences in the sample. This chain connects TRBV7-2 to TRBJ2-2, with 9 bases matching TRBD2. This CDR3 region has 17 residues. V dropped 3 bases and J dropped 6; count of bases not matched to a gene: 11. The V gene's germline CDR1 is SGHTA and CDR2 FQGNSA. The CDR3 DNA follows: TGTGCCAGCAGCTTTCTCCTCGCGGGGGGGCCGTCCGGGGAGCTGTTTTTT. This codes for CASSFLLAGGPSGELFF.

This CDR3 is CASSLAGQEYGYTF. CDR3 coding DNA: TGTGCCAGCAGCTTAGCCGGACAGGAGTATGGCTACACCTTC. The V call is TRBV7-2, the J call TRBJ1-2, with 7 bases identical to TRBD1. With 0 bases clipped from V and 5 bases from J, the junction kept 3 bases outside the gene matches. CDR3 size: 14 residues. The germline V gene has CDR1 SGHTA and CDR2 FQGNSA.

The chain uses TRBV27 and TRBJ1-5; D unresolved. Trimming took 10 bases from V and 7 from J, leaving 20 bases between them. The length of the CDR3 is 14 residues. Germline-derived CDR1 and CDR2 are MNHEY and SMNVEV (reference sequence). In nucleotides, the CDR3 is TGTGCCACCTCGCGAGCTCATACCTCCCAGCCCCAGCATTTT. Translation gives CATSRAHTSQPQHF.

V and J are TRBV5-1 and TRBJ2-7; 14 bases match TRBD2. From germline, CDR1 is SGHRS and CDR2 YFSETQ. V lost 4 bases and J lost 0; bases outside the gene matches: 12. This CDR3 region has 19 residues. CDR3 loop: CASSLGKTSGRADSYEQYF. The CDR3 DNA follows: TGCGCCAGCAGCCTGGGGAAGACTAGCGGGAGGGCCGACTCCTACGAGCAGTACTTC.

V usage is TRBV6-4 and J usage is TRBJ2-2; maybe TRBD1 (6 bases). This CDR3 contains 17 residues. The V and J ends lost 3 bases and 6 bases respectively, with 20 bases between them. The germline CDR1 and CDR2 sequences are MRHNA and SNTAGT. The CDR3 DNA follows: TGTGCCAGCAGTGAAGCACAGGGCAGTATATTTCCCGGGGAGCTGTTTTTT. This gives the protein CASSEAQGSIFPGELFF.

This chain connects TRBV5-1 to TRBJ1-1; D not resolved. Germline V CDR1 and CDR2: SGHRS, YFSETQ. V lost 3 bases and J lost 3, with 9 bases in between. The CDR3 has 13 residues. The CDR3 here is CASSSTDYTEAFF. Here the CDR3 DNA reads TGCGCCAGCAGCTCGACGGACTACACTGAAGCTTTCTTT.

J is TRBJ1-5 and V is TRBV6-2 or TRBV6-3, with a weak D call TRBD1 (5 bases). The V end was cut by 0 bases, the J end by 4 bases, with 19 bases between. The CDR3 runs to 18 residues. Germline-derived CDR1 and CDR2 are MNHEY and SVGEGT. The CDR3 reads CASSYSTKQALANQPQHF. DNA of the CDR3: TGTGCCAGCAGTTACTCAACCAAACAGGCTTTGGCTAATCAGCCCCAGCATTTT.

CDR3 residues: CASSRDRSGGARDTQYF. As DNA, the CDR3 is TGTGCCAGCAGCCGGGATAGAAGCGGGGGGGCCCGGGATACGCAGTATTTT. The chain uses TRBV3-1 (or the pseudogene TRBV3-2) and TRBJ2-3; 10 nucleotides match TRBD2. There are 17 residues in the CDR3. V was clipped by 4 bases and J by 6 bases; unmatched bases: 13. Germline V gene data show CDR1 as LGHDT and CDR2 as YNNKEL (reference sequence).

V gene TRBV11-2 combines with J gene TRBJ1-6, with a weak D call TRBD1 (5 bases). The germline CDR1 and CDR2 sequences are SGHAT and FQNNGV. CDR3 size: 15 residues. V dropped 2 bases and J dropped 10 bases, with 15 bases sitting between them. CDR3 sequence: CASSLTGGEGSPLHF. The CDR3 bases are TGTGCCAGCAGCTTAACCGGGGGGGAGGGATCACCCCTCCACTTT.

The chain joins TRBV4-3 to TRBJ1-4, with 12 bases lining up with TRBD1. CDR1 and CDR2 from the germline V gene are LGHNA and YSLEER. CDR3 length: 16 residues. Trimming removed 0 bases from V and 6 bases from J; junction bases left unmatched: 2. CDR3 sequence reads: CASSQEGTGGDEKLFF. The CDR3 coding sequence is TGCGCCAGCAGCCAAGAGGGGACAGGGGGCGATGAAAAACTGTTTTTT.

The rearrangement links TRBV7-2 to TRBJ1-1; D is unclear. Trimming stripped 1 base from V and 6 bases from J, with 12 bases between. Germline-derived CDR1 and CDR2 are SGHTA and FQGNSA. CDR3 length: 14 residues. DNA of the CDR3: TGTGCCAGCAGCTTAGTGGGCAGACCCGCTGAAGCTTTCTTT. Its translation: CASSLVGRPAEAFF.

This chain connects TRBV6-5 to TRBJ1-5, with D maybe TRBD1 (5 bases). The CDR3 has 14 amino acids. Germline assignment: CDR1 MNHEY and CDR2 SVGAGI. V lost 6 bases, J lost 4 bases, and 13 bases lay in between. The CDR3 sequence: CASRNRQNNQPQHF. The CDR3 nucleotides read TGTGCCAGCAGAAATCGACAGAATAATCAGCCCCAGCATTTT.